A selection of T cell receptor beta chains follows, all from one sample in a study of blood T cell repertoires in COVID-19. Clones were sequenced by immunoSEQ multiplex PCR, and TCRdb holds only the in-frame ones, with some missing. Among more than 400,000 clones listed, about 85% were seen once. Source material: PBMCs or T cells enriched from blood (not recorded which). These TCRs come from a young woman who had recovered from COVID-19. CDR3s include the opening cysteine and the closing phenylalanine or tryptophan. D genes are given only for firm matches. Clone size is not always given. Where it is, it says once, few, many or a class for expanded clones.

>TRBD1|TRBJ1-1|15|-|TRBV24-1
CATLRQGEGGTEAFF
TGTGCCACCCTACGACAGGGTGAAGGAGGCACTGAAGCTTTCTTT
>-|TRBJ1-6|14|-|TRBV6-1
CASSEERDRRPLHF
TGTGCCAGCAGTGAAGAAAGAGACAGGCGGCCCCTCCACTTT
>TRBD1|TRBJ1-5|13|-|TRBV6-5
CASRPNRGQPQHF
TGTGCCAGCAGACCCAACAGGGGACAGCCCCAGCATTTT
>-|TRBJ2-3|15|-|TRBV30
CAWSVLGLRTDTQYF
TGTGCCTGGAGTGTACTTGGACTACGCACAGATACGCAGTATTTT
>-|TRBJ2-7|8|few|TRBV10-1
CVTYEQYF
TGCGTTACCTACGAGCAGTACTTC
>-|TRBJ2-3|13|-|TRBV5-1
CASSYRGTDTQYF
TGCGCCAGCAGCTACCGGGGTACAGATACGCAGTATTTT
>TRBD2|TRBJ2-2|17|-|TRBV9
CASSVEPSGGFNGELFF
TGTGCCAGCAGCGTAGAACCCAGCGGGGGGTTCAACGGGGAGCTGTTTTTT
>TRBD1|TRBJ2-1|11|-|TRBV29-1
CSVENGAGGVF
TGCAGCGTTGAAAACGGGGCAGGGGGAGTCTTC
>-|TRBJ1-2|14|-|TRBV5-6
CASSHREARDGYTF
TGTGCCAGCAGCCACAGGGAAGCTCGGGATGGCTACACCTTC
>TRBD1|TRBJ1-2|17|-|TRBV7-2
CASSWPWGTVPNYGYTF
TGTGCCAGCAGCTGGCCCTGGGGGACAGTCCCTAACTATGGCTACACCTTC
>TRBD1|TRBJ1-1|16|-|TRBV7-8
CASSPRTGLGDTEAFF
TGTGCCAGCAGCCCCCGGACAGGTCTTGGGGACACTGAAGCTTTCTTT
>-|TRBJ1-1|16|-|TRBV5-1
CASSPGGGGPTSEAFF
TGCGCCAGCAGCCCGGGGGGCGGGGGGCCTACCTCTGAAGCTTTCTTT
>-|TRBJ1-6|15|few|TRBV7-2
CASSRSSSYNSPLHF
TGTGCCAGCTCCCGGTCAAGCTCCTATAATTCACCCCTCCACTTT
>-|TRBJ1-2|15|-|TRBV5-1
CASSLSGELTWGYTF
TGCGCCAGCAGCTTATCCGGGGAACTCACCTGGGGCTACACCTTC
>TRBD2|TRBJ2-2|15|-|TRBV11-3
CASCKAGVNTGELFF
TGTGCCAGTTGTAAAGCGGGGGTTAACACCGGGGAGCTGTTTTTT
>-|TRBJ1-1|14|-|TRBV29-1
CSVEVGGANTEAFF
TGCAGCGTTGAAGTAGGAGGAGCGAACACTGAAGCTTTCTTT
>TRBD1|TRBJ1-2|14|-|TRBV28
CASRDRNRGYGYTF
TGTGCCAGCAGGGACAGGAATCGGGGCTATGGCTACACCTTC
>-|TRBJ2-3|14|few|TRBV2
CASMLAGFGDTQYF
TGTGCCAGCATGCTAGCAGGATTTGGGGATACGCAGTATTTT
>TRBD1|TRBJ1-5|17|-|TRBV3-1/TRBV3-2
CASSQDRGTGFDQPQHF
TGTGCCAGCAGCCAAGATCGGGGGACAGGGTTCGATCAGCCCCAGCATTTT
>-|TRBJ2-7|16|few|TRBV27
CASRLKEDALSYEQYF
TGTGCCAGCAGACTAAAGGAGGACGCTCTATCCTACGAGCAGTACTTC
>-|TRBJ1-1|14|-|TRBV27
CASSFWGLNTEAFF
TGTGCCAGCAGTTTCTGGGGCTTGAACACTGAAGCTTTCTTT
>TRBD2|TRBJ2-1|16|-|TRBV9
CASSFSGGVSYNEQFF
TGTGCCAGCAGCTTCAGCGGGGGGGTCTCCTACAATGAGCAGTTCTTC
>-|TRBJ1-1|11|-|TRBV6-5
CASSTGTEAFF
TGTGCCAGCAGTACAGGGACCGAAGCTTTCTTT
>TRBD1|TRBJ1-2|15|-|TRBV19
CASSTLGQGAGGYTF
TGTGCCAGTAGTACACTGGGACAGGGGGCGGGTGGCTACACCTTC
>TRBD1|TRBJ1-5|14|-|TRBV7-2
CASSSTGGGQPQHF
TGTGCCAGCAGCTCGACAGGGGGGGGTCAGCCCCAGCATTTT
>-|TRBJ1-2|18|-|TRBV7-9
CASSLRSMGEGRDYGYTF
TGTGCCAGCAGCTTAAGGTCTATGGGGGAGGGACGAGACTATGGCTACACCTTC
>-|TRBJ1-1|11|-|TRBV12-3/TRBV12-4
CASSAGTEAFF
TGTGCCAGCAGCGCGGGCACTGAAGCTTTCTTT
>-|TRBJ2-3|14|-|TRBV9
CASSVSGDTDTQYF
TGTGCCAGCAGCGTTTCGGGGGACACAGATACGCAGTATTTT
>-|TRBJ1-1|13|-|TRBV30
CAWSVSGYTEAFF
TGTGCCTGGAGTGTATCAGGGTACACTGAAGCTTTCTTT
>TRBD2|TRBJ2-3|18|once|TRBV18
CASSTRLAGAGGTDTQYF
TGTGCCAGCTCAACACGACTAGCGGGGGCCGGGGGCACAGATACGCAGTATTTT
>-|TRBJ2-2|15|few|TRBV4-2
CASSQGGQVGGELFF
TGTGCCAGCAGCCAAGGGGGGCAGGTGGGCGGGGAGCTGTTTTTT
>-|TRBJ2-3|12|-|TRBV7-9
CASSQITDTQYF
TGTGCCAGCAGCCAGATCACAGATACGCAGTATTTT
>-|TRBJ2-7|13|-|TRBV10-2
CASSEISSREQYF
TGCGCCAGCAGTGAGATAAGTTCACGGGAGCAGTACTTC
>TRBD1|TRBJ1-3|16|once|TRBV2
CASFQTRDSIGNTIYF
TGTGCCAGCTTTCAAACCCGGGACAGCATAGGAAACACCATATATTTT
>-|TRBJ2-7|14|-|TRBV3-1/TRBV3-2
CASSQGLESYEQYF
TGTGCCAGCAGCCAAGGACTGGAGTCCTACGAGCAGTACTTC
>TRBD1|TRBJ1-4|16|few|TRBV19
CASSIDRGETNEKLFF
TGTGCCAGTAGTATCGACAGGGGAGAGACTAATGAAAAACTGTTTTTT
>TRBD1|TRBJ1-2|17|-|TRBV13
CASSFSGTGAPNYGYTF
TGTGCCAGCAGCTTCTCCGGGACAGGTGCCCCTAACTATGGCTACACCTTC
>TRBD1|TRBJ1-6|14|-|TRBV5-1
CASSPGTGEAPLHF
TGCGCCAGCAGCCCTGGGACAGGGGAGGCACCCCTCCACTTT
>-|TRBJ2-7|15|-|TRBV11-2
CASSLGWSYSYEQYF
TGTGCCAGCAGCTTAGGTTGGAGCTACTCCTACGAGCAGTACTTC
>-|TRBJ1-2|14|-|TRBV7-9
CASSRGTQNYGYTF
TGTGCCAGCAGCCGAGGGACACAAAACTATGGCTACACCTTC
>TRBD2|TRBJ2-7|16|-|TRBV19
CASSRTSSGGSYEQYF
TGTGCCAGTAGTAGAACGTCAAGCGGGGGGTCCTACGAGCAGTACTTC
>-|TRBJ1-1|12|-|TRBV29-1
CSVRGSGTEAFF
TGCAGCGTCCGGGGGTCGGGGACTGAAGCTTTCTTT
>TRBD1|TRBJ1-6|14|-|TRBV19
CASSWAGGNSPLHF
TGTGCCAGTAGTTGGGCAGGGGGCAATTCACCCCTCCACTTT
>-|TRBJ1-3|15|few|TRBV5-1
CASSPRVLGANTIYF
TGCGCCAGCAGCCCCAGGGTCTTAGGGGCAAACACCATATATTTT
>-|TRBJ1-3|15|-|TRBV10-2
CASSDSLYSGNTIYF
TGCGCCAGCAGTGATAGTCTCTACTCTGGAAACACCATATATTTT
>-|TRBJ1-3|15|-|TRBV2
CASSATQVSGNTIYF
TGTGCCAGCAGTGCGACGCAGGTATCTGGAAACACCATATATTTT
>-|TRBJ1-6|13|-|TRBV5-1
CASSPVANSPLHF
TGCGCCAGCAGCCCTGTTGCGAATTCACCCCTCCACTTT
>-|TRBJ1-1|17|few|TRBV5-1
CASSRFPRGWDDTEAFF
TGCGCCAGCAGCCGTTTCCCCAGGGGTTGGGACGACACTGAAGCTTTCTTT
>-|TRBJ2-7|11|-|TRBV25-1
CASSAVYEQYF
TGTGCCAGCAGTGCAGTATACGAGCAGTACTTC
>-|TRBJ2-4|13|-|TRBV5-6
CASSLGRGNIQYF
TGTGCCAGCAGCTTGGGTCGAGGGAACATTCAGTACTTC